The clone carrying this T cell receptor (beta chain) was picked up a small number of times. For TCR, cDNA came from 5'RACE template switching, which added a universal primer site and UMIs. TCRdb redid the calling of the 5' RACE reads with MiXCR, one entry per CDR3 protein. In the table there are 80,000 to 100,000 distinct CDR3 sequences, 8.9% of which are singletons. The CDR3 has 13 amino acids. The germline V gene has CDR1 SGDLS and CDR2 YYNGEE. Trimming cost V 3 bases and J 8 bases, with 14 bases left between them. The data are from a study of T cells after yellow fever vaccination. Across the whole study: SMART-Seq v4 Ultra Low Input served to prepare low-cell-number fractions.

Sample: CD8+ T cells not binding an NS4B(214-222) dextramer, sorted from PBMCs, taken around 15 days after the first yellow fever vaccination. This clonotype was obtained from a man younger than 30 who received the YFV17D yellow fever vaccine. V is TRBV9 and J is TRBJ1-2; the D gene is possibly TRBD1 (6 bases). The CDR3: CASSETGANGYTF. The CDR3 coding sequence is TGTGCCAGCAGCGAAACGGGGGCGAACGGCTACACCTTC.